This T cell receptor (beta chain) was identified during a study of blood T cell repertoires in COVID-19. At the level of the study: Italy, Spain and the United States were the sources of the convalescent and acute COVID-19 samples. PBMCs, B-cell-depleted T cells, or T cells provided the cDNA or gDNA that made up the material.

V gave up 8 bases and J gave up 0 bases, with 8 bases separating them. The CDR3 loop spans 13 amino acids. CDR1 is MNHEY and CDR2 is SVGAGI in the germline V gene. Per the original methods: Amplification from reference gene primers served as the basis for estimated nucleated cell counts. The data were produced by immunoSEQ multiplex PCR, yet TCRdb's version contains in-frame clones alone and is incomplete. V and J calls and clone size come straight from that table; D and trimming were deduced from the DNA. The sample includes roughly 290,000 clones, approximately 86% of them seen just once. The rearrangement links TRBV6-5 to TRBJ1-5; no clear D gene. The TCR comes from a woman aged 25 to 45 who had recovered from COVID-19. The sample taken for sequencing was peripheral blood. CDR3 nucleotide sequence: TGTGCCAGCTCATCGGTTAGCAATCAGCCCCAGCATTTT. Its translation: CASSSVSNQPQHF.